This TCR beta chain was recorded in a study of T cell repertoires in cytomegalovirus infection. The study's findings and limits: The response measured ex vivo was dominated by TCR beta clonotypes (HLA-C-restricted and CMV-specific).

The CDR3 covers 14 residues. Germline V lookup: CDR1 MNHEY, CDR2 SVGAGI. As to this clonotype: Its antigen is not identified. Given a much more abundant clone one base away, this may be a read error.

TCRdb analysed the reads with MiXCR anew, one entry per CDR3 protein. The top ten clones hold 13% of a sample with approximately 910,000 distinct CDR3 sequences, approximately 30% of them seen once. The receptor's source is a human donor in good health (CMV status not recorded). Some clones in this sample may be carry-over from other donors' samples. The chain couples TRBV6-5 to TRBJ2-5; 9 bases match TRBD1. The sample was cultured CD8+ T cells from PBMCs, taken from culture after CMV antigen stimulation. Here the CDR3 reads CVSSRDRDEETQYF. As DNA, the CDR3 is TGTGTCAGCAGTCGGGACAGGGACGAAGAGACCCAGTACTTC.